One sample yielded the 21 T cell receptor beta chains listed below, sequenced in a study of T cells in localized non-small cell lung cancer. Sequencing used immunoSEQ multiplex PCR; TCRdb keeps in-frame clones, though not all of them. Seen here are around 50,000 clones, roughly 85% observed once, and the top ten hold 18%. This specimen consisted of peripheral blood, obtained before any cancer treatment. These TCRs come from a male donor aged 60 or older with stage III squamous cell lung carcinoma.

The chain couples TRBV15 to TRBJ2-1, with D perhaps TRBD1 (5 bases). Trimming removed 10 bases from V and 6 bases from J, with 22 bases in between. This CDR3 is 15 amino acids long. The V gene's germline CDR1 is LNHNV and CDR2 YYDKDF (reference sequence). The CDR3 loop reads CASQHGPTQGNEQFF. Written as DNA, the CDR3 is TGTGCCAGCCAGCACGGGCCGACCCAGGGCAATGAGCAGTTCTTC.

The chain carries TRBV18 and TRBJ2-6; 8 nucleotides agree with TRBD1. Trimming cost V 2 bases and J 0 bases; bases outside gene matches: 6. Germline values: CDR1 KGHSH, CDR2 LQKENI. CDR3 length equals 18 residues. The CDR3 is CASSPLGQDPSGANVLTF. As DNA, the CDR3 is TGTGCCAGCTCACCATTGGGACAGGACCCCTCTGGGGCCAACGTCCTGACTTTC.

J is TRBJ1-5 and V is TRBV6-1, with D unresolved. Trimming pared 0 bases from V and 4 bases from J, leaving 10 bases between. This CDR3 is built from 15 residues. Germline V CDR1 and CDR2: MNHNS, SASEGT. The CDR3 DNA sequence: TGTGCCAGCAGTGAAGCGTTTGGGTCGAATCAGCCCCAGCATTTT. Its protein is CASSEAFGSNQPQHF.

For the CDR3, the DNA is TGCGCCAGCAGCCAGGGGGACAGAACGAGCTCCTACAATGAGCAGTTCTTC. Translation: CASSQGDRTSSYNEQFF. This chain links TRBV4-1 with TRBJ2-1; 7 bases fit TRBD1. V dropped 3 bases and J dropped 0; count of bases not matched to a gene: 8. Germline CDR1 is MGHRA and CDR2 is YSYEKL. The CDR3 is 17 residues long.

The V gene is TRBV7-6, the J gene TRBJ1-4; no firm D call. The CDR3 is made up of 14 amino acids. Germline loops: CDR1 SGHVS, CDR2 FNYEAQ. Trimming pared 5 bases from V and 2 bases from J, leaving 9 bases between. The CDR3 here is CASSAEYTNEKLFF. CDR3 nucleotide sequence: TGTGCCAGCAGCGCGGAGTATACTAATGAAAAACTGTTTTTT.

The V call is TRBV19, the J call TRBJ1-2, with D unresolved. Deletions cut 1 base from V and 4 bases from J, with 7 bases between. Germline CDR1 LNHDA, CDR2 SQIVND (reference sequence). The CDR3 extends over 13 amino acids. Here the CDR3 reads CASSIGGPYGYTF. The CDR3 DNA sequence: TGTGCCAGTAGTATAGGAGGACCCTATGGCTACACCTTC.

The gene calls are TRBV18 and TRBJ2-7; D not certain. Trimming removed 3 bases at V and 2 bases at J, with 8 bases between. The CDR3 covers 13 residues. Per the germline V gene, CDR1 is KGHSH and CDR2 is LQKENI. This CDR3 reads CASSPPYPYEQYF. The CDR3 region has the DNA TGTGCCAGCTCACCGCCCTACCCCTACGAGCAGTACTTC. The full variable domain, its missing parts supplied by reference TRBV18 and TRBJ2-7, is NAGVMQNPRHLVRRRGQEARLRCSPMKGHSHVYWYRQLPEEGLKFMVYLQKENIIDESGMPKERFSAEFPKEGPSILRIQQVVRGDSAAYFCASSPPYPYEQYFGPGTRLTVT.

The CDR3 reads CASSQDRAGVDTQYF. The DNA of the CDR3 is TGCGCCAGCAGCCAAGACAGGGCCGGTGTTGATACGCAGTATTTT. J is TRBJ2-3 and V is TRBV4-3, with a tentative D call TRBD1 (5 bases). V lost 0 bases, J lost 6 bases, and 13 bases lay in between. Germline V gives CDR1 LGHNA, CDR2 YSLEER. The CDR3 extends over 15 amino acids.

V gene TRBV5-7 combines with J gene TRBJ2-4; maybe TRBD1 (5 bases). TRBV5-7 carries the ORF label, with uncertain function. The CDR3 sequence is 15 residues long. V was clipped by 2 bases and J by 3 bases, with 12 bases between them. Here the CDR3 reads CASSFLQGCKNIQYF. CDR3 DNA sequence: TGTGCCAGCAGCTTTCTGCAGGGATGCAAAAACATTCAGTACTTC.

This clone has only one observation. The chain joins TRBV29-1 to TRBJ2-5; 7 bases are a match to TRBD1. The junction had 9 bases not matched to a gene; V was cut back by 7 bases and J by 1 base. Germline CDR1 and CDR2: SQVTM and ANQGSEA. The CDR3 has 14 amino acids. CDR3 amino acids: CSGFRGTVQETQYF. CDR3 bases: TGCAGCGGGTTCCGAGGGACAGTCCAAGAGACCCAGTACTTC.

This clone was observed a single time. The gene calls are TRBV7-2 and TRBJ1-3; weak D call: TRBD1 (5 bases). Trimming left V 5 bases short and J 2 bases short, with 7 bases between. Looked up from germline, CDR1 is SGHTA and CDR2 is FQGNSA. The CDR3 covers 13 residues. The CDR3 DNA is TGTGCCAGCAGCCAGGGAGCTGGAAACACCATATATTTT. It yields the protein CASSQGAGNTIYF.

This chain joins TRBV5-1 and TRBJ1-1; D is perhaps TRBD1 (5 bases). CDR1 is SGHRS and CDR2 is YFSETQ in the germline V gene. V was pared by 0 bases and J by 0 bases, with 12 bases between. The CDR3 extends over 16 amino acids. CDR3 loop: CASSLATGTVNTEAFF. In nucleotides, the CDR3 is TGCGCCAGCAGCTTGGCTACCGGGACGGTGAACACTGAAGCTTTCTTT.

This clone is a singleton in its sample. This chain uses TRBV5-8 with TRBJ2-4; D could derive from TRBD1 or TRBD2 (5 bases each). Germline lookup yields CDR1 SGHTS and CDR2 YDEGEE. The V end was cut by 2 bases, the J end by 6 bases, with 12 bases between. There are 14 residues in the CDR3. CDR3 DNA sequence: TGTGCCAGCAGCTTTAGGGACGGAGCAAACATTCAGTACTTC. This gives the protein CASSFRDGANIQYF.

The genes are TRBV19 and TRBJ2-2, with D possibly TRBD1 on 6 matching bases. The CDR3 contains 15 residues. Looked up from germline, CDR1 is LNHDA and CDR2 is SQIVND (reference sequence). The V and J ends lost 6 bases and 4 bases respectively, with 15 bases between them. The CDR3 region has the DNA TGTGCCAGTAGCCGGACAGAGGGCAGCACCGGGGAGCTGTTTTTT. Translated: CASSRTEGSTGELFF.

The V gene is TRBV29-1, the J gene TRBJ2-5; TRBD1 matches at 8 bases. Germline trimming cut 7 bases from V and 4 bases from J; bases unmatched to any gene: 8. CDR3 length equals 13 residues. CDR1 is SQVTM and CDR2 is ANQGSEA in the germline V gene. CDR3 DNA sequence: TGCAGCGGCGGACAGGGAATCGGAGAGACCCAGTACTTC. Residues: CSGGQGIGETQYF.

This clone has just a few counts. The rearrangement links TRBV5-5 to TRBJ1-5; no firm D call. The CDR3 consists of 15 residues. The germline V and J ends were trimmed by 0 bases and 2 bases, with 9 bases remaining between them. Germline CDR1 reads SGHKS; CDR2 reads YYEKEE (reference sequence). As DNA, the CDR3 is TGTGCCAGCAGCTTGGGTTTTTCGGGCAATCAGCCCCAGCATTTT. It yields the protein CASSLGFSGNQPQHF.

In this sample, this clone turned up once. This chain links TRBV2 with TRBJ1-1; a possible D gene is TRBD1 (5 bases). The CDR3 totals 17 residues. The germline gives CDR1 SNHLY, CDR2 FYNNEI. Trimming stripped 4 bases from V and 2 bases from J, with 20 bases between. Written as DNA, the CDR3 is TGTGCCAGCAGTGTCGTTCAGGGCCCGGGCTTTAACACTGAAGCTTTCTTT. As protein: CASSVVQGPGFNTEAFF.

J is TRBJ1-4 and V is TRBV4-1; D may be TRBD1 (5 bases). Trimming pared 0 bases from V and 8 bases from J, leaving 16 bases between. Germline loops: CDR1 MGHRA, CDR2 YSYEKL. The CDR3 is made up of 16 amino acids. The CDR3 DNA is TGCGCCAGCAGCCAAGATCTGGGCTTACGGGGGGAAAAACTGTTTTTT. The encoded protein is CASSQDLGLRGEKLFF.

This sequence joins TRBV10-3 and TRBJ1-2; D is ambiguous. The CDR3 consists of 14 residues. The V end was cut by 0 bases, the J end by 3 bases, with 8 bases between. CDR1 is ENHRY, CDR2 SYGVKD, per germline. The CDR3 sequence: CAISESPDHYGYTF. The CDR3 nucleotides read TGTGCCATCAGTGAGTCGCCAGATCACTATGGCTACACCTTC.

This clone was seen only a few times. The chain couples TRBV7-4 to TRBJ2-5; 8 nucleotides align to TRBD1. CDR1 is SGHVT and CDR2 is SQSDAQ in the germline V gene. V shed 3 bases and J 3 bases; nucleotides not matched to a gene: 6. The CDR3 consists of 15 residues. The CDR3 DNA reads TGTGCCAGCAGCTTTTTTGGACAGGGAAAAGAGACCCAGTACTTC. Protein sequence: CASSFFGQGKETQYF.

The chain recombines TRBV7-8 with TRBJ2-7, with unresolved D. Germline lookup yields CDR1 SGHVS and CDR2 FQNEAQ. The CDR3 spans 11 residues. V was shortened by 5 bases and J by 3 bases, with 5 bases between the two germline ends. CDR3 protein: CASSPDYEQYF. CDR3 coding DNA: TGTGCCAGCAGCCCCGACTACGAGCAGTACTTC.